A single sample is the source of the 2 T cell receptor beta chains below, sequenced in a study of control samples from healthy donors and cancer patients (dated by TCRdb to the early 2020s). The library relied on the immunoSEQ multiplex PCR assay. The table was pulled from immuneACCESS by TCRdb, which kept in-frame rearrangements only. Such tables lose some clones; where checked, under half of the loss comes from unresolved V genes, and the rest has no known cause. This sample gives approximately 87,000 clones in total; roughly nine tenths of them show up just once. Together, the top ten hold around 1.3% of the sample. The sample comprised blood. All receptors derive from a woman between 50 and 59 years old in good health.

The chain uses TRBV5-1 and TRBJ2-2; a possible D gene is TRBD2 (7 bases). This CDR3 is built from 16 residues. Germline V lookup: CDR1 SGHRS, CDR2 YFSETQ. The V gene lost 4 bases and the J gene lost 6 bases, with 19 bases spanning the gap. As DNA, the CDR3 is TGCGCCAGCAGCCCCGGATGGGGGGGCGGCCCCGGGGAGCTGTTTTTT. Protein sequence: CASSPGWGGGPGELFF. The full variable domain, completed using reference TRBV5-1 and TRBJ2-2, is KAGVTQTPRYLIKTRGQQVTLSCSPISGHRSVSWYQQTPGQGLQFLFEYFSETQRNKGNFPGRFSGRQFSNSRSEMNVSTLELGDSALYLCASSPGWGGGPGELFFGEGSRLTVL.

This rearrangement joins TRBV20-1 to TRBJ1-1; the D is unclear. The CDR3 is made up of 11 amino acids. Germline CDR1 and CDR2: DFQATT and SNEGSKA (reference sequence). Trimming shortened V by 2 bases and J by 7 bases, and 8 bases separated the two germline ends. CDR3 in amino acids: CSARNDIEAFF. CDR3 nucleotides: TGCAGTGCTAGAAACGACATTGAAGCTTTCTTT.